Below, 25 T cell receptor beta chains from the same sample are listed, as sequenced in a study of OX40 agonist ivuxolimab in advanced cancers. The data were produced by immunoSEQ multiplex PCR, yet TCRdb's version contains in-frame clones alone and is incomplete. Of tens of thousands of clones listed, 82% are singletons. Sequencing used CD4+ or CD8+ T cells sorted from blood, obtained in a trial of the OX40 agonist ivuxolimab. These receptors were taken from an adult with an advanced solid tumor such as melanoma, head and neck, liver or kidney cancer.

The rearrangement joins TRBV6-5 to TRBJ1-5; D remains ambiguous. Germline assignment: CDR1 MNHEY and CDR2 SVGAGI. The CDR3 consists of 12 residues. Trimming shortened V by 2 bases and J by 4 bases, and 3 bases separated the two germline ends. CDR3 DNA: TGTGCCAGCAGTTACGGGAATCAGCCCCAGCATTTT. Residues: CASSYGNQPQHF.

By proportion, this clone is medium-sized (0.01 to 0.1%). The chain couples TRBV7-9 to TRBJ1-6; D is unclear. The CDR3 runs to 12 residues. CDR1 and CDR2 (germline): SEHNR, FQNEAQ (reference sequence). V shed 6 bases and J shed 7 bases, with 7 bases lying between them. The CDR3 region has the DNA TGTGCCAGCAGAGCCACAAATTCACCCCTCCACTTT. Translation: CASRATNSPLHF.

This chain joins TRBV7-3 and TRBJ1-3, with D hard to call. Trimming left V 2 bases short and J 0 bases short, with 8 bases between. The CDR3 spans 15 residues. CDR1 SGHTA and CDR2 FQGTGA come from the germline V gene. The DNA for the CDR3 is TGTGCCAGCAGCTTAGAGCGGATCTCTGGAAACACCATATATTTT. Encoded protein: CASSLERISGNTIYF.

CDR3 DNA sequence: TGTGCCAGCAGCCCTGGGGGGCGCCACGAGCAGTACTTC. Protein sequence: CASSPGGRHEQYF. The gene calls are TRBV25-1 and TRBJ2-5; D possibly uses TRBD1 or TRBD2 (6 bases each). Judging by the DNA end, TRBJ2-7 fits better; the J call may be wrong. The CDR3 is 13 residues long. Germline CDR1 is MGHDK and CDR2 is SYGVNS.

The V gene is TRBV5-4, the J gene TRBJ1-1, with TRBD1 identical over 7 bases. V gave up 3 bases and J gave up 4 bases; unmatched junction bases: 6. Per germline, CDR1 SGHNT and CDR2 YYREEE (reference sequence). The CDR3 is 14 amino acids. As DNA, the CDR3 is TGTGCCAGCAGCTCGACAGGGCTGGCCACTGAAGCTTTCTTT. This gives the protein CASSSTGLATEAFF.

V gene TRBV19 combines with J gene TRBJ2-1, with no clear D. Germline assignment: CDR1 LNHDA and CDR2 SQIVND (reference sequence). The ends were cut back, 6 bases at V and 7 bases at J, with 10 bases in the middle. The CDR3 is 12 residues long. Written as DNA, the CDR3 is TGTGCCAGTAGGACTTTCGCGAATGAGCAGTTCTTC. Protein product: CASRTFANEQFF.

V is TRBV29-1 and J is TRBJ1-2, with D uncertain. Germline V gives CDR1 SQVTM, CDR2 ANQGSEA. CDR3 length: 11 residues. The germline V and J ends were trimmed by 5 bases and 2 bases, with 6 bases remaining between them. The CDR3 DNA reads as TGCAGCGTTTGGCAGAACTATGGCTACACCTTC. It translates to CSVWQNYGYTF. Full variable domain (rest looked up from reference TRBV29-1 and TRBJ1-2): SAVISQKPSRDICQRGTSLTIQCQVDSQVTMMFWYRQQPGQSLTLIATANQGSEATYESGFVIDKFPISRPNLTFSTLTVSNMSPEDSSIYLCSVWQNYGYTFGSGTRLTVV.

This clone was seen just once. V and J are TRBV5-1 and TRBJ2-3, with 13 nucleotides matching TRBD2. CDR3 length: 19 amino acids. The V segment lost 0 bases and the J segment 2 bases; nucleotides outside the gene matches: 9. The germline gives CDR1 SGHRS, CDR2 YFSETQ. The CDR3: CASSLGLAGGSSTTDTQYF. CDR3 sequence (DNA): TGCGCCAGCAGCTTGGGACTAGCGGGGGGCTCCTCCACCACAGATACGCAGTATTTT. The full variable domain, in which reference TRBV5-1 and TRBJ2-3 provide the parts outside the CDR3, is KAGVTQTPRYLIKTRGQQVTLSCSPISGHRSVSWYQQTPGQGLQFLFEYFSETQRNKGNFPGRFSGRQFSNSRSEMNVSTLELGDSALYLCASSLGLAGGSSTTDTQYFGPGTRLTVL.

The J gene is TRBJ2-3, the V gene TRBV7-9, with 10 bases that match TRBD2. Germline trimming cut 5 bases from V and 2 bases from J; bases unmatched to any gene: 4. Germline CDR1 SEHNR, CDR2 FQNEAQ (reference sequence). This CDR3 is 15 amino acids long. CDR3 in DNA: TGTGCCAGCAGCCCGGGACTAGCGTCCACAGATACGCAGTATTTT. It codes for CASSPGLASTDTQYF. The variable domain in full, completed from reference TRBV7-9 and TRBJ2-3, reads DTGVSQNPRHKITKRGQNVTFRCDPISEHNRLYWYRQTLGQGPEFLTYFQNEAQLEKSRLLSDRFSAERPKGSFSTLEIQRTEQGDSAMYLCASSPGLASTDTQYFGPGTRLTVL.

The chain uses TRBV5-1 and TRBJ1-5; D may be TRBD1 (6 bases). The CDR3 runs 15 residues. Germline lookup yields CDR1 SGHRS and CDR2 YFSETQ. Between the trimmed V and J ends, which lost 0 bases and 6 bases, there was a span of 13 bases. The CDR3 region is CASSLGGGTTQPQHF. The CDR3, as DNA: TGCGCCAGCAGCTTGGGGGGAGGGACAACTCAGCCCCAGCATTTT.

This sequence joins TRBV5-6 and TRBJ2-2; 9 nucleotides match TRBD2. This CDR3 comprises 14 residues. With V trimmed by 3 bases and J by 5 bases, 2 bases remained unmatched. CDR1 and CDR2 from the germline V gene are SGHDT and YYEEEE. The CDR3 nucleotides are TGTGCCAGCAGCTGGGGACTAGCTACCGGGGAGCTGTTTTTT. Translating it yields CASSWGLATGELFF.

V usage is TRBV29-1 and J usage is TRBJ1-5; unclear D gene. The CDR3 is 13 amino acids. Germline-derived CDR1 and CDR2 are SQVTM and ANQGSEA. The V end lost 4 bases, the J end lost 8 bases, and 15 bases lay between the germline ends. CDR3: CSVVRDIYEPQHF. CDR3 bases: TGCAGCGTTGTCCGTGATATTTATGAGCCCCAGCATTTT.

The gene calls are TRBV25-1 and TRBJ2-4, with D maybe TRBD1 (6 bases). There are 15 residues in the CDR3. Germline V gene lookup returns CDR1 MGHDK and CDR2 SYGVNS. V was trimmed by 1 base and J by 4 bases, leaving 11 bases between them. This chain's CDR3 is CASSESTGTKNIQYF. Written as DNA, the CDR3 is TGTGCCAGCAGTGAATCTACAGGGACGAAAAACATTCAGTACTTC.

The J gene is TRBJ1-5, the V gene TRBV7-8; D is uncertain. Germline V lookup: CDR1 SGHVS, CDR2 FQNEAQ. The CDR3 is made up of 15 amino acids. V was clipped by 5 bases and J by 5 bases, with 16 bases between them. CDR3: CASSPVRVSHQPQHF. For the CDR3, the DNA is TGTGCCAGCAGCCCTGTTCGGGTATCTCATCAGCCCCAGCATTTT.

V gene TRBV10-3 combines with J gene TRBJ1-1, with D maybe TRBD1 (5 bases). The CDR3 consists of 13 residues. Germline V CDR1 and CDR2: ENHRY, SYGVKD. The germline V and J ends were trimmed by 8 bases and 2 bases, with 12 bases remaining between them. The CDR3 protein is CAIGGERNTEAFF. The CDR3, as DNA: TGTGCCATCGGGGGTGAGAGAAACACTGAAGCTTTCTTT.

CDR3 residues: CAISPKLAGGPEQYF. In DNA form, the CDR3 reads TGTGCCATCAGCCCGAAACTAGCGGGGGGCCCCGAGCAGTACTTC. V usage is TRBV10-3 and J usage is TRBJ2-7; TRBD2 matches 12 bases. Germline V gene data show CDR1 as ENHRY and CDR2 as SYGVKD. The CDR3 is made up of 15 amino acids. V shed 6 bases and J 6 bases; nucleotides not matched to a gene: 9.

The CDR3 here is CASSLEGGGYTF. Here the CDR3 DNA reads TGTGCCAGCAGCTTAGAAGGGGGTGGCTACACCTTC. The J gene is TRBJ1-2, the V gene TRBV7-9, with a possible D match to TRBD1 (6 bases). Trimming cost V 1 base and J 7 bases, with 7 bases left between them. Germline CDR1 is SEHNR and CDR2 is FQNEAQ (reference sequence). The length of the CDR3 is 12 residues.

The chain uses TRBV9 and TRBJ2-1, with D possibly TRBD2 on 5 matching bases. V was pared by 3 bases and J by 0 bases, with 10 bases between. The germline gives CDR1 SGDLS, CDR2 YYNGEE. The CDR3 length is 15 residues. The CDR3 coding sequence is TGTGCCAGCAGCGGAACGGGGAACTCCTACAATGAGCAGTTCTTC. As protein: CASSGTGNSYNEQFF.

The chain links TRBV19 to TRBJ2-1; 8 nucleotides align to TRBD1. Per germline, CDR1 LNHDA and CDR2 SQIVND (reference sequence). This CDR3 has 15 amino acids. J gave up 0 bases and V 11 bases, and 9 bases lay outside the gene matches. The CDR3 DNA is TGTGCCGCGGGCGGGACAGGTCGCTCCTACAATGAGCAGTTCTTC. Its translation: CAAGGTGRSYNEQFF. The full variable domain, with the rest looked up from reference TRBV19 and TRBJ2-1, is DGGITQSPKYLFRKEGQNVTLSCEQNLNHDAMYWYRQDPGQGLRLIYYSQIVNDFQKGDIAEGYSVSREKKESFPLTVTSAQKNPTAFYLCAAGGTGRSYNEQFFGPGTRLTVL.

This clone was recorded only once. This rearrangement joins TRBV10-1 to TRBJ2-7; 7 positions match TRBD1. The CDR3 runs 17 residues. Trimming at V came to 6 bases and at J to 2 bases, leaving 16 bases not matched to a gene. Germline assignment: CDR1 WNHNN and CDR2 SYGVQD (reference sequence). CDR3 coding DNA: TGCGCCAGCAGCGAGGGCATAGGAACCGGGACAGCCTACGAGCAGTACTTC. This translates into CASSEGIGTGTAYEQYF.

The chain combines TRBV9 with TRBJ1-2, with a weak D call TRBD1 (5 bases). The ends were cut back, 0 bases at V and 5 bases at J, with 11 bases in the middle. Germline V gene data show CDR1 as SGDLS and CDR2 as YYNGEE. This CDR3 comprises 14 residues. The CDR3, as DNA: TGTGCCAGCAGCGTAGATGGGCAGGGATATGGCTACACCTTC. Encoded protein: CASSVDGQGYGYTF.

The chain joins TRBV11-2 to TRBJ1-1, with a weak D call TRBD1 (5 bases). The V end lost 0 bases, the J end lost 4 bases, and 9 bases lay between the germline ends. Germline assignment: CDR1 SGHAT and CDR2 FQNNGV. The CDR3 is 14 residues long. The CDR3, as DNA: TGTGCCAGCAGCTTAGATCCAGGGACCACTGAAGCTTTCTTT. Translated: CASSLDPGTTEAFF.

V is TRBV6-5 and J is TRBJ1-1; TRBD1 is a possible D gene (6 bases). The length of the CDR3 is 15 residues. V lost 4 bases and J lost 3, with 15 bases in between. Germline V gene sequence: CDR1 MNHEY, CDR2 SVGAGI. CDR3 nucleotide sequence: TGTGCCAGCAGTTCTGCGGGGGGCCACGACACTGAAGCTTTCTTT. Its translation: CASSSAGGHDTEAFF.

The V gene is TRBV30, the J gene TRBJ1-4; D perhaps matches TRBD1 (5 bases). This CDR3 region has 14 residues. Germline CDR1 and CDR2: GTSNPN and SVGIG (reference sequence). Trimming left V 2 bases short and J 8 bases short, with 15 bases between. CDR3 region: CAWSQRGGREKLFF. DNA for the CDR3: TGTGCCTGGAGTCAGAGGGGCGGACGCGAAAAACTGTTTTTT.

The chain couples TRBV6-5 to TRBJ1-1; D is perhaps TRBD1 (5 bases). Germline values: CDR1 MNHEY, CDR2 SVGAGI. The CDR3 sequence is 12 residues long. The germline V and J ends were trimmed by 5 bases and 4 bases, with 8 bases remaining between them. CDR3 DNA sequence: TGTGCCAGCAGTCGGGGGGGCACTGAAGCTTTCTTT. Encoded protein: CASSRGGTEAFF.